These 14 T cell receptor beta chains share one sample of origin, sequenced in a study of T cell responses to AZD1222 COVID-19 vaccine. Sequenced by immunoSEQ multiplex PCR; TCRdb stores in-frame clones only, minus some. The sample has some 150,000 clones, approximately 85% seen once; the top ten hold around 4.1%. The material sequenced was peripheral blood, taken on day 0 of MenACWY control vaccination. All receptors come from an adult in good health.

This clone was detected once. The V and J genes are TRBV6-1 and TRBJ2-3; TRBD2 matches at 8 bases. V shed 3 bases, J shed 4 bases, and the junction held 6 bases outside the gene matches. Germline V gives CDR1 MNHNS, CDR2 SASEGT. The CDR3 length is 15 residues. DNA for the CDR3: TGTGCCAGCAGTGATGGGACTAGTGGCGCAGATACGCAGTATTTT. Translated, it gives CASSDGTSGADTQYF.

The gene calls are TRBV30 and TRBJ1-3; D perhaps matches TRBD1 (5 bases). The V gene lost 3 bases and the J gene lost 4 bases, with 13 bases spanning the gap. The CDR3 totals 14 residues. Germline CDR1 reads GTSNPN; CDR2 reads SVGIG (reference sequence). The chain's CDR3 is CAWSPRGNGNTIYF. CDR3 DNA sequence: TGTGCCTGGAGCCCCCGGGGGAACGGAAACACCATATATTTT.

The CDR3: CASSRDRNSPLHF. For the CDR3, the DNA is TGTGCCAGCAGTCGTGACAGGAATTCACCCCTCCACTTT. The rearrangement joins TRBV27 to TRBJ1-6, with a possible D match to TRBD1 (6 bases). The CDR3 is 13 residues long. The germline V gene encodes CDR1 MNHEY and CDR2 SMNVEV (reference sequence). The V end was cut by 5 bases, the J end by 7 bases, with 9 bases between.

The chain joins TRBV3-1 (or the pseudogene TRBV3-2) to TRBJ2-2, with TRBD1 identical over 8 bases. The V gene's germline CDR1 is LGHDT and CDR2 YNNKEL (reference sequence). After removal of 2 bases from V and 5 bases from J, the junction contained 4 bases not matched to a gene. CDR3 length: 15 amino acids. CDR3: CASSQSRGRTGELFF. Here the CDR3 DNA reads TGTGCCAGCAGCCAAAGCAGGGGGCGAACCGGGGAGCTGTTTTTT.

J is TRBJ1-2 and V is TRBV7-2; 8 nucleotides line up with TRBD1. Germline V lookup: CDR1 SGHTA, CDR2 FQGNSA. V gave up 3 bases and J gave up 4 bases; unmatched junction bases: 13. CDR3 length: 17 residues. In nucleotides, the CDR3 is TGTGCCAGCAGCTTCCACCCCTTCCAGGGGGCGGTCTATGGCTACACCTTC. Protein sequence: CASSFHPFQGAVYGYTF.

V gene TRBV10-3 combines with J gene TRBJ1-2; no clear D. The CDR3 contains 12 residues. V was cut by 2 bases and J by 7 bases, with 8 bases left in between. Germline V gene data show CDR1 as ENHRY and CDR2 as SYGVKD. The CDR3 here is CAISEPEGGYTF. The CDR3 DNA follows: TGTGCCATCAGTGAGCCGGAAGGTGGCTACACCTTC.

The chain carries TRBV6-1 and TRBJ1-1; D is uncertain. Germline V gene sequence: CDR1 MNHNS, CDR2 SASEGT. There are 14 residues in the CDR3. V was shortened by 2 bases and J by 3 bases, with 10 bases between the two germline ends. The CDR3 DNA follows: TGTGCCAGCAGTGAACCGGGGATTTACACTGAAGCTTTCTTT. Encoded protein: CASSEPGIYTEAFF.

The chain recombines TRBV3-1 (or the pseudogene TRBV3-2) with TRBJ2-7; 11 nucleotides match TRBD2. The CDR3 loop spans 15 amino acids. From germline, CDR1 is LGHDT and CDR2 YNNKEL (reference sequence). Trimming removed 7 bases from V and 0 bases from J; junction bases left unmatched: 5. The CDR3 DNA is TGTGCCAGCAAATCGACTAGCGGGGTCTCCTACGAGCAGTACTTC. Protein: CASKSTSGVSYEQYF.

This clone ranks as medium-sized (0.01 to 0.1%). The gene calls are TRBV7-9 and TRBJ2-5; D possibly corresponds to TRBD1 (6 bases). The germline V gene encodes CDR1 SEHNR and CDR2 FQNEAQ (reference sequence). This CDR3 has 14 residues. V lost 1 base and J lost 5, with 11 bases in between. This CDR3 reads CASSLVARGETQYF. CDR3 coding DNA: TGTGCCAGCAGCTTAGTTGCCAGGGGCGAGACCCAGTACTTC.

This chain links TRBV15 with TRBJ1-2, with TRBD1 matching over 10 bases. The CDR3 extends over 15 amino acids. J lost 6 bases, V lost 4 bases, and 8 bases had no gene match. In germline, CDR1 is LNHNV, CDR2 YYDKDF (reference sequence). The CDR3 sequence is CATSTWTGGNHGYTF. The CDR3 DNA follows: TGTGCCACCAGCACCTGGACAGGGGGGAACCATGGCTACACCTTC.

The rearrangement joins TRBV7-9 to TRBJ1-3; the match to TRBD1 covers 9 bases. Unmatched junction bases numbered 3, after V lost 6 bases and J lost 3 bases. The CDR3 sequence is 14 residues long. Germline values: CDR1 SEHNR, CDR2 FQNEAQ (reference sequence). The DNA of the CDR3 is TGTGCCAGCAGGAACAGGGGGCTTGGAAACACCATATATTTT. Residues: CASRNRGLGNTIYF. Full variable domain (missing parts from reference TRBV7-9 and TRBJ1-3): DTGVSQNPRHKITKRGQNVTFRCDPISEHNRLYWYRQTLGQGPEFLTYFQNEAQLEKSRLLSDRFSAERPKGSFSTLEIQRTEQGDSAMYLCASRNRGLGNTIYFGEGSWLTVV.

Regarding this clone: In the same sample, other DNA sequences code for this CDR3. This chain uses TRBV3-1 (or the pseudogene TRBV3-2) with TRBJ1-2; 7 nucleotides match TRBD1. Germline CDR1 reads LGHDT; CDR2 reads YNNKEL (reference sequence). The CDR3 consists of 14 residues. The junction had 3 bases not matched to a gene; V was cut back by 3 bases and J by 2 bases. Here the CDR3 reads CASSQGTVNYGYTF. The CDR3 region has the DNA TGTGCCAGCAGCCAGGGGACAGTCAACTATGGCTACACCTTC.

This clone came up a few times. The rearrangement joins TRBV28 to TRBJ1-2, with 7 bases matching TRBD1. The CDR3 length is 15 residues. The V segment lost 6 bases and the J segment 4 bases; nucleotides outside the gene matches: 11. The germline V gene encodes CDR1 MDHEN and CDR2 SYDVKM. The CDR3 coding sequence is TGTGCCAGCAGAGTTCACCAGGGGGAGATCTATGGCTACACCTTC. The encoded protein is CASRVHQGEIYGYTF.

A single count supports this clone. CDR3 bases: TGTGCCAGCAGCAAGGCTAGCGGACCCGCCTACGAGCAGTACTTC. Its translation is CASSKASGPAYEQYF. The chain links TRBV6-5 to TRBJ2-7; TRBD2 aligns across 7 bases. Per the germline V gene, CDR1 is MNHEY and CDR2 is SVGAGI. With 6 bases clipped from V and 2 bases from J, the junction kept 10 bases outside the gene matches. This CDR3 is 15 amino acids long.